This T cell receptor (beta chain) is drawn from a study of T cell repertoires in cytomegalovirus infection (dated by TCRdb to about 2019). Background for the entire study: Recently identified HLA-C-restricted CMV epitopes, whose presentation resists viral immunomodulation, were targeted by peptide stimulations together with well-studied HLA-B-restricted epitopes. Donor HLA type was relevant to the analysis, because carriage of CMV infection together with the matching HLA type was indicated by public TCR beta signatures.

The run used an Illumina HiSeq 1500. The public sequencing data were trimmed at Q25 with fastp and processed into clonotypes with MiXCR by TCRdb, which kept only in-frame beta chains. When rows share a CDR3 protein, they turn into one entry using the most common DNA and genes. This sample has about 770,000 distinct CDR3 sequences in its table, and 25% to 35% of those were observed once. The ten largest clones represent about an eighth of the sample. Overall study outcomes, separate from this receptor: In the ex vivo response, HLA-C-restricted CMV-specific TCR beta clonotypes were dominant, and in two of eight donors the single most frequent clonotype came from this HLA-C-restricted group. In both this cohort and an independent cohort of several hundred donors, the cumulative frequency of public TCR beta family members distinguished carriers of CMV infection plus the relevant HLA type.

The treatment or condition label for this specimen denotes: in vitro stimulation with specific CMV peptide epitopes to enrich CMV-specific T cells. On this clonotype: Which antigen it targets is not known. There are no base qualities to consult, and no much larger clone falls within one base.

Sample: cultured CD8+ T cells from PBMCs, taken from culture after CMV antigen stimulation. The sequence came from a human donor in good health (CMV status not recorded). Some clones in this sample may be carry-over from other donors' samples.

For the CDR3, the sequence is CASSHKLAGNSYNEQFF. The nucleotides are TGCGCCAGCAGCCATAAACTAGCGGGGAACTCCTACAATGAGCAGTTCTTC. The receptor chain draws on TRBV4-1 and TRBJ2-1, with 10 junctional bases fitting TRBD2. The germline V gene supplies CDR1 MGHRA and CDR2 YSYEKL. Unmatched junction bases come to 5, with V trimmed by 3 bases and J by 0 bases. The CDR3 numbers 17 residues from cysteine through phenylalanine. Only the CDR3 DNA is retained, 51 bases long and in frame from the first base.